Sequencing of this T cell receptor beta chain was carried out in a study of cytomegalovirus exposure and HLA in healthy donors. General study findings and limits: Usually a TCR sequence was rare, but some public TCRs were found in many donors. Investigators reported 150 to 200 TCR beta chains as tied to cytomegalovirus.

In regard to this clone: Its matching antigen is unknown. Different DNA sequences within this sample yield the same CDR3.

Germline-derived CDR1 and CDR2 are GTSNPN and SVGIG (reference sequence). Trimming shortened V by 0 bases and J by 2 bases, and 10 bases separated the two germline ends. This CDR3 region has 14 residues. TCRdb's copy holds only in-frame clones and misses some; the assay was immunoSEQ multiplex PCR. The sample includes 220,000 or so clones, 75% to 90% of them seen just once. This clonotype originated in a woman younger than 30 in good health and CMV-seronegative. The specimen was PBMCs. The genes are TRBV30 and TRBJ2-5; possibly TRBD2 for D (7 bases). In nucleotides, the CDR3 is TGTGCCTGGAGTGTAGGGGGGGGTCAAGAGACCCAGTACTTC. Translation: CAWSVGGGQETQYF.